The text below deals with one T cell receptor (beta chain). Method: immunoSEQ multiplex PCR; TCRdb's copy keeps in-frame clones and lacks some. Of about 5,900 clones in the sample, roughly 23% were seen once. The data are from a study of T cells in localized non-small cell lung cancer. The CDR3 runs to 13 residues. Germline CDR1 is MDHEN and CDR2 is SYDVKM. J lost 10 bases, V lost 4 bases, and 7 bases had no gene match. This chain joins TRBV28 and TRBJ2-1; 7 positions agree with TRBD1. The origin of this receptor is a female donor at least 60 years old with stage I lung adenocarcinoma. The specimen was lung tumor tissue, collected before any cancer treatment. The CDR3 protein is CASSSQQGFEQFF. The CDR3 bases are TGTGCCAGCAGTTCTCAACAGGGGTTCGAGCAGTTCTTC.